This T cell receptor (beta chain) was sequenced for a study of CD8+CD57+ T cells in acquired aplastic anemia. On the study more broadly: Yields of DNA that came from sorted CD4+ and CD8+ cells averaged about 3.5 ug.

Notes on this clonotype: Its target is not known.

Findings and caveats of the study: About 29 CD8+ CDR3 sequences occurred in both the patients and the controls.

V lost 8 bases, J lost 3 bases, and 7 bases stayed unmatched. The CDR3 runs 14 residues. CDR1 and CDR2 from the germline V gene are LNHNV and YYDKDF (reference sequence). Profiles of TCR beta VDJ and CDR3 were generated from a genomic DNA template. MiXCR was run by TCRdb on the reads, yielding one entry per CDR3 protein. The data contain roughly 190,000 distinct CDR3 sequences, roughly half of them singletons. The source of this sequence is a human donor in good health, serving as a control. The sequenced sample was sorted CD4+, CD8+, or CD8+CD57+ T cells (not recorded which) from PBMCs. The rearrangement uses TRBV15 and TRBJ2-7; TRBD2 agrees at 10 bases. CDR3 coding DNA: TGTGCCACCCGCGGAGCGGGAGGGGGCTACGAGCAGTACTTC. Translation: CATRGAGGGYEQYF. The variable domain in full, with the rest retrieved from reference TRBV15 and TRBJ2-7, is DAMVIQNPRYQVTQFGKPVTLSCSQTLNHNVMYWYQQKSSQAPKLLFHYYDKDFNNEADTPDNFQSRRPNTSFCFLDIRSPGLGDTAMYLCATRGAGGGYEQYFGPGTRLTVT.